Listed below are T cell receptor beta chains from one sample, sequenced in a study of regulatory T cells in long-lasting Graves disease. From the multiplex PCR reads, TCRdb called clonotypes with MiXCR, one entry per CDR3 protein. Of hundreds of thousands of distinct CDR3 sequences listed, under 25% are singletons. Sequenced here: peripheral blood mononuclear cells (PBMCs), sampled when the disease was refractory, from a patient treated with antithyroid drugs. The receptor source for this set is a female donor with Graves disease. Both conserved end residues are trimmed from each CDR3. Fields, in order: V gene, J gene, CDR3 protein.

v_call: TRBV24-1; j_call: TRBJ2-5; cdr3_aa: ATGIGGQETQY
v_call: TRBV7-9; j_call: TRBJ2-7; cdr3_aa: ASSRQDNLGEQY
v_call: TRBV7-9; j_call: TRBJ2-7; cdr3_aa: ASSLDSTHEQY
v_call: TRBV6-4; j_call: TRBJ2-7; cdr3_aa: ASTGDCPYEQY
v_call: TRBV2; j_call: TRBJ2-7; cdr3_aa: ASNSRSYEQY
v_call: TRBV7-8; j_call: TRBJ2-1; cdr3_aa: ASSPGLAGNNEQF
v_call: TRBV7-9; j_call: TRBJ2-7; cdr3_aa: ASSSDYSYEQY
v_call: TRBV6-1; j_call: TRBJ2-5; cdr3_aa: ASRRGQGGETQY
v_call: TRBV5-1; j_call: TRBJ1-2; cdr3_aa: ASRDRVQYGYT
v_call: TRBV2; j_call: TRBJ1-5; cdr3_aa: ASRGGNQPQH
v_call: TRBV4-1; j_call: TRBJ1-5; cdr3_aa: ASSQLDRRPQH
v_call: TRBV7-9; j_call: TRBJ2-2; cdr3_aa: ASSWDGGELF
v_call: TRBV7-2; j_call: TRBJ2-2; cdr3_aa: ASSPYLEGFGELF
v_call: TRBV12-3/TRBV12-4; j_call: TRBJ2-7; cdr3_aa: ASSLALYEQY
v_call: TRBV27; j_call: TRBJ1-2; cdr3_aa: ASSLHGWDYQDGYT
v_call: TRBV12-3/TRBV12-4; j_call: TRBJ1-1; cdr3_aa: ASSFSSRGTEAF
v_call: TRBV6-2/TRBV6-3; j_call: TRBJ1-1; cdr3_aa: ASMGVTEAF
v_call: TRBV7-2; j_call: TRBJ1-6; cdr3_aa: ASSSRLGANSPLH
v_call: TRBV4-1; j_call: TRBJ2-4; cdr3_aa: ASSQDSRENIQY
v_call: TRBV6-2/TRBV6-3; j_call: TRBJ2-2; cdr3_aa: ASRTIAGELF
v_call: TRBV18; j_call: TRBJ1-4; cdr3_aa: ASSPTAIPTNEKLF
v_call: TRBV28; j_call: TRBJ1-4; cdr3_aa: ASSLPGGTATNEKLF
v_call: TRBV12-3/TRBV12-4; j_call: TRBJ1-5; cdr3_aa: ASSFLSRSQPQH
v_call: TRBV6-2/TRBV6-3; j_call: TRBJ1-1; cdr3_aa: ASRGGLRGHNTEAF
v_call: TRBV20-1; j_call: TRBJ2-7; cdr3_aa: SVRGGRYEQY
v_call: TRBV20-1; j_call: TRBJ2-7; cdr3_aa: SAFNRTRLLYEQY
v_call: TRBV10-3; j_call: TRBJ2-2; cdr3_aa: AISDLTSAGELF
v_call: TRBV12-3/TRBV12-4; j_call: TRBJ1-2; cdr3_aa: ASSVGTTYGYT